The sample holds one count of the clone carrying this T cell receptor (beta chain). From germline, CDR1 is SNHLY and CDR2 FYNNEI. V dropped 4 bases and J dropped 7; count of bases not matched to a gene: 4. The CDR3 totals 13 residues. The data belong to a study of blood T cell repertoires in COVID-19. Across the whole study: Samples representing acute and convalescent COVID-19 were sourced from the United States, Italy and Spain. The analysed material was cDNA or gDNA that came from T cells, B-cell-depleted T cells, or PBMCs.

Authors' processing steps: Reference gene primer amplification in the assay estimated nucleated cell counts. Data came from immunoSEQ multiplex PCR; TCRdb stores just in-frame clones and leaves some out. The DNA was the basis for D and trimming; V, J and clone size are from that table. The repertoire holds 200,000 to 250,000 clones, more than 65% seen once, with 3.6% in the top ten. The chain employs TRBV2 and TRBJ1-2; 9 bases are shared with TRBD1. Material: peripheral blood. This TCR came from a woman of 80 years or more with acute or convalescent COVID-19. CDR3: CASSVGQGIGYTF. CDR3 DNA: TGTGCCAGCAGTGTGGGACAGGGAATTGGCTACACCTTC. Combining the CDR3 with reference TRBV2 and TRBJ1-2 gives the whole variable domain EPEVTQTPSHQVTQMGQEVILRCVPISNHLYFYWYRQILGQKVEFLVSFYNNEISEKSEIFDDQFSVERPDGSNFTLKIRSTKLEDSAMYFCASSVGQGIGYTFGSGTRLTVV.